The 13 T cell receptor beta chains reported below all come from one sample, sequenced in a study of blood T cell repertoires in COVID-19. TCRdb keeps only in-frame clones here, not all; method: immunoSEQ multiplex PCR. The table lists 92,000 or so clones, approximately 88% of them singletons. The sequenced sample consisted of peripheral blood. The receptors shown here come from a man in his sixties with acute or convalescent COVID-19.

As to this clone: Other nucleotide sequences from this sample produce the same CDR3. The rearrangement joins TRBV30 to TRBJ2-7; D remains ambiguous. The CDR3 is made up of 11 amino acids. V was pared by 3 bases and J by 3 bases, with 6 bases between. Germline-derived CDR1 and CDR2 are GTSNPN and SVGIG (reference sequence). CDR3 nucleotide sequence: TGTGCCTGGAGGAGCCGCTACGAGCAGTACTTC. It codes for CAWRSRYEQYF.

The chain employs TRBV18 and TRBJ1-4; D gene uncertain. From germline, CDR1 is KGHSH and CDR2 LQKENI. The V end lost 3 bases, the J end lost 5 bases, and 7 bases lay between the germline ends. CDR3 length equals 13 residues. CDR3 loop: CASSPRENEKLFF. The CDR3 DNA is TGTGCCAGCTCACCTCGGGAGAATGAAAAACTGTTTTTT.

This clone was seen a handful of times. The chain carries TRBV5-1 and TRBJ1-1, with 7 positions matching TRBD1. CDR1 and CDR2 from the germline V gene are SGHRS and YFSETQ. J gave up 3 bases and V 3 bases, and 11 bases lay outside the gene matches. The CDR3 has 16 residues. CDR3 in amino acids: CASSYETGKPYTEAFF. In nucleotides, the CDR3 is TGCGCCAGCAGCTACGAGACAGGGAAACCGTACACTGAAGCTTTCTTT. Looking up the rest from reference TRBV5-1 and TRBJ1-1 gives the full variable domain: KAGVTQTPRYLIKTRGQQVTLSCSPISGHRSVSWYQQTPGQGLQFLFEYFSETQRNKGNFPGRFSGRQFSNSRSEMNVSTLELGDSALYLCASSYETGKPYTEAFFGQGTRLTVV.

The V call is TRBV18, the J call TRBJ1-3; 11 nucleotides align to TRBD1. The CDR3 consists of 16 residues. Trimming at V came to 3 bases and at J to 4 bases, leaving 5 bases not matched to a gene. From germline, CDR1 is KGHSH and CDR2 LQKENI. The CDR3 region has the DNA TGTGCCAGCTCACCCGGGACAGGGGGTACAGGAAACACCATATATTTT. Its translation is CASSPGTGGTGNTIYF.

The J gene is TRBJ1-3, the V gene TRBV28; the match to TRBD1 covers 12 bases. Germline V gene data show CDR1 as MDHEN and CDR2 as SYDVKM. The trim removed 5 bases at V and 0 bases at J, leaving 11 bases unmatched. The CDR3 length is 19 residues. The CDR3 DNA reads TGTGCCAGCAGTGGAAGAGGGGACAGGGGGCCGATCTCTGGAAACACCATATATTTT. The encoded protein is CASSGRGDRGPISGNTIYF.

This clone was recorded a few times. The V and J genes are TRBV7-8 and TRBJ1-4; 8 positions agree with TRBD1. Trimming at V came to 7 bases and at J to 3 bases, leaving 10 bases not matched to a gene. CDR3 length: 16 amino acids. Looked up from germline, CDR1 is SGHVS and CDR2 is FQNEAQ. The CDR3 loop is CASTSNQGAANEKLFF. CDR3 DNA: TGTGCCAGCACCTCAAATCAGGGGGCAGCTAATGAAAAACTGTTTTTT.

Only a few counts were recorded for this clone. The gene calls are TRBV29-1 and TRBJ1-1, with D hard to call. Germline assignment: CDR1 SQVTM and CDR2 ANQGSEA. The CDR3 is 13 residues long. The V end was cut by 7 bases, the J end by 4 bases, with 16 bases between. CDR3 coding DNA: TGCAGCGCTACTCACAGTGTCGGCACTGAAGCTTTCTTT. Residues: CSATHSVGTEAFF. Variable domain in full (rest from reference TRBV29-1 and TRBJ1-1): SAVISQKPSRDICQRGTSLTIQCQVDSQVTMMFWYRQQPGQSLTLIATANQGSEATYESGFVIDKFPISRPNLTFSTLTVSNMSPEDSSIYLCSATHSVGTEAFFGQGTRLTVV.

The gene calls are TRBV29-1 and TRBJ1-1; D remains unclear. This CDR3 region has 14 residues. The germline V gene has CDR1 SQVTM and CDR2 ANQGSEA. Trimming took 0 bases from V and 1 from J, leaving 9 bases between them. CDR3 sequence: CSVEDTVGNTEAFF. The CDR3 nucleotides read TGCAGCGTTGAAGATACAGTGGGGAACACTGAAGCTTTCTTT.

J is TRBJ1-2 and V is TRBV28; TRBD1 agrees at 8 bases. The germline gives CDR1 MDHEN, CDR2 SYDVKM. V trimming: 5 bases; J trimming: 2 bases; junction bases outside the gene matches: 10. The CDR3 has 16 amino acids. The CDR3 region is CASSLGGQGSNYGYTF. The CDR3, as DNA: TGTGCCAGCAGTCTAGGAGGACAGGGATCAAACTATGGCTACACCTTC.

This chain links TRBV21-1 with TRBJ2-7; the table's D call of TRBD2 was not tested on the DNA. TRBV21-1 represents a pseudogene. CDR3 length: 13 residues. The CDR3 reads CASSPDCSYEQYF. In nucleotides, the CDR3 is TGTGCCAGCAGCCCGGACTGCTCCTACGAGCAGTACTTC.

The V and J genes are TRBV13 and TRBJ2-2; perhaps TRBD1 as D (6 bases). The CDR3 covers 15 residues. The germline V gene has CDR1 PRHDT and CDR2 FYEKMQ (reference sequence). With 0 bases removed from V and 4 bases from J, the gap between germline ends came to 9 bases. CDR3 in amino acids: CASSLGGTLTGELFF. The CDR3 nucleotides read TGTGCCAGCAGCTTAGGGGGGACACTCACCGGGGAGCTGTTTTTT.

This chain joins TRBV19 and TRBJ1-6; 8 positions agree with TRBD1. The CDR3 contains 14 residues. Germline-derived CDR1 and CDR2 are LNHDA and SQIVND (reference sequence). V gave up 7 bases and J gave up 11 bases; unmatched junction bases: 10. The CDR3 DNA follows: TGTGCCAGTAAGCCGGGACAGGTTGGGGCACCCCTCCACTTT. Translated: CASKPGQVGAPLHF.

The rearrangement links TRBV10-3 to TRBJ1-1; 8 nucleotides agree with TRBD1. The germline CDR1 and CDR2 sequences are ENHRY and SYGVKD. This CDR3 comprises 14 residues. V lost 4 bases, J lost 1 base, and 2 bases stayed unmatched. In DNA, the CDR3 is TGTGCCATCAGTGTCGGACAGGGGAACACTGAAGCTTTCTTT. It translates to CAISVGQGNTEAFF.